Listed below are T cell receptor beta chains from one sample, sequenced in a study of blood T cell repertoires in COVID-19. Sequencing used immunoSEQ multiplex PCR; TCRdb keeps in-frame clones, though not all of them. The repertoire holds 100,000 to 150,000 clones, roughly 84% seen once, with 1.4% to 1.5% in the top ten. The specimen sequenced was peripheral blood. These receptor sequences come from a man aged 55-75 years with acute or convalescent COVID-19. CDR3s include the opening cysteine and the closing phenylalanine or tryptophan. Fields, in order: clone size, V gene, J gene, D gene, CDR3 DNA, CDR3 protein. The D gene is left open where the match is weak. For some rows the clone size is stated as once, few or many, or as a class when expanded; others skip it.

NA	TRBV2	TRBJ1-5	TRBD1	TGTGCCAGCAGCCGGACAGGCTATAGCAATCAGCCCCAGCATTTT	CASSRTGYSNQPQHF
NA	TRBV14	TRBJ1-1	NA	TGTGCCAGCAGCCGGGCCAGGGTAAACACTGAAGCTTTCTTT	CASSRARVNTEAFF
NA	TRBV6-5	TRBJ2-5	TRBD2	TGTGCCAGCAACGGACCGGGGGGAGAGACCCAGTACTTC	CASNGPGGETQYF
NA	TRBV3-1/TRBV3-2	TRBJ2-2	TRBD2	TGTGCCAGCAGCCTCTTCGGACTAGCGGGAACCGGGGAGCTGTTTTTT	CASSLFGLAGTGELFF
once	TRBV6-6	TRBJ2-1	TRBD2	TGTGCCAGCAGGGAAGGACTAGCGGGGGTCAGTGAGCAGTTCTTC	CASREGLAGVSEQFF
NA	TRBV5-1	TRBJ1-1	TRBD1	TGCGCCAGCAGCTTCACAGGGGCTATAATGAACACTGAAGCTTTCTTT	CASSFTGAIMNTEAFF
NA	TRBV27	TRBJ2-3	TRBD2	TGTGCCAGCAGTCTACTGGGACTAGCGGGCACAGATACGCAGTATTTT	CASSLLGLAGTDTQYF
NA	TRBV11-3	TRBJ2-7	NA	TGTGCCAGCAGCTTAGTGTCGGGATCCTCCTACGAGCAGTACTTC	CASSLVSGSSYEQYF
NA	TRBV4-2	TRBJ2-2	TRBD2	TGTGCCAGCAGCCTTTTAGCGGGGGGGGACACCGGGGAGCTGTTTTTT	CASSLLAGGDTGELFF
NA	TRBV18	TRBJ1-2	NA	TGTGCCAGCTCACCAACACTGGACAGACCTAACTATGGCTACACCTTC	CASSPTLDRPNYGYTF
NA	TRBV14	TRBJ1-2	NA	TGTGCCAGCAGCCAAACTAACCTCTATGGCTACACCTTC	CASSQTNLYGYTF
NA	TRBV6-5	TRBJ2-7	TRBD2	TGTGCCAGCAGTTACATGCCTAGCGGGAGGGGGGAGCAGTACTTC	CASSYMPSGRGEQYF
few	TRBV6-1	TRBJ1-4	NA	TGTGCCAGCAGTGAAGTACTAGGGGAGGGAAAACTGTTTTTT	CASSEVLGEGKLFF
NA	TRBV14	TRBJ1-4	NA	TGTGCCAGCAGCCAACCCACAGGGAAACTAGAAAAACTGTTTTTT	CASSQPTGKLEKLFF
NA	TRBV10-3	TRBJ2-2	TRBD2	TGTGCCACCTCCGGGACTAGCGGGGTGAACACCGGGGAGCTGTTTTTT	CATSGTSGVNTGELFF
NA	TRBV27	TRBJ1-2	TRBD1	TGTGCCAGCAGCTACCGGGACAGGGAGTTAGGGGGCTACACCTTC	CASSYRDRELGGYTF
few	TRBV5-1	TRBJ1-2	TRBD1	TGCGCCAGCAGCAGGACAGGGTCCTATGGCTACACCTTC	CASSRTGSYGYTF
NA	TRBV20-1	TRBJ2-7	NA	TGCAGTGCCCCCCGAGGGAACGAGCAGTACTTC	CSAPRGNEQYF
NA	TRBV5-1	TRBJ1-4	NA	TGCGCCAGCACAAGGGGGGGCGATGAAAAACTGTTTTTT	CASTRGGDEKLFF
NA	TRBV5-1	TRBJ2-3	TRBD2	TGCGCCAGCAGCGGCGCCGTGACTAGCGGGAGGGTAGATACGCAGTATTTT	CASSGAVTSGRVDTQYF
NA	TRBV5-1	TRBJ1-1	NA	TGCGCCAGCGGGGGTAGCGGACTGAACACTGAAGCTTTCTTT	CASGGSGLNTEAFF
NA	TRBV7-9	TRBJ2-3	TRBD2	TGTGCCAGCAGGGCGACTAGCGGAAGCACAGATACGCAGTATTTT	CASRATSGSTDTQYF
NA	TRBV7-9	TRBJ1-4	TRBD1	TGTGCCAGCAGCCACATCAGACAGGGATACGATGAAAAACTGTTTTTT	CASSHIRQGYDEKLFF
few	TRBV9	TRBJ2-1	TRBD1	TGTGCCAGCAGCGTTCTCAGGGACAGCTACAATGAGCAGTTCTTC	CASSVLRDSYNEQFF
NA	TRBV4-1	TRBJ2-2	NA	TGCGCCAGCAGCCAAGTAGTAACCACCACCGGGGAGCTGTTTTTT	CASSQVVTTTGELFF
NA	TRBV4-1	TRBJ2-5	TRBD1	TGCGCCAGCAGCCAAGAGGGACAGAGAGGAGAGACCCAGTACTTC	CASSQEGQRGETQYF
NA	TRBV24-1	TRBJ2-1	NA	TGTGCCACCAGCAGGGCGAATGAGCAGTTCTTC	CATSRANEQFF
NA	TRBV5-1	TRBJ2-7	NA	TGCGCCAGCACCAGGGGCGCCTACGAGCAGTACTTC	CASTRGAYEQYF
NA	TRBV6-2/TRBV6-3	TRBJ2-7	TRBD2	TGTGCCAGCAGTGACGGGACTAACGAGCAGTACTTC	CASSDGTNEQYF
NA	TRBV5-1	TRBJ2-2	NA	TGCGCCAGCAGCTTGAACGGGGGGAACACCGGGGAGCTGTTTTTT	CASSLNGGNTGELFF
NA	TRBV7-8	TRBJ1-1	TRBD1	TGTGCCAGCAGCTCCAGGAACAGGGGGCGAAGGGAGGACACTGAAGCTTTCTTT	CASSSRNRGRREDTEAFF
NA	TRBV30	TRBJ2-7	TRBD2	TGTGCCTGGAGAGAGCCCTGGGGAGGGGTCTCCTACGAGCAGTACTTC	CAWREPWGGVSYEQYF
NA	TRBV28	TRBJ1-2	TRBD1	TGTGCCAGCAACCCTTCAGACAGGGTATATGGCTACACCTTC	CASNPSDRVYGYTF
NA	TRBV12-1	TRBJ2-2	NA	TGTGCCAGCAGCCCTAGGTGGGGGGTCGGGGAGCTGTTTTTT	CASSPRWGVGELFF
NA	TRBV7-8	TRBJ1-6	NA	TGTGCCAGCAGCTACGAGACAGCATATAATTCACCCCTCCACTTT	CASSYETAYNSPLHF
NA	TRBV27	TRBJ1-5	NA	TGTGCCAGCTCCGGGGATAGCAATCAGCCCCAGCATTTT	CASSGDSNQPQHF
NA	TRBV9	TRBJ2-3	NA	TGTGCCAGCAGCGTAGAGCCGATTAGCACAGATACGCAGTATTTT	CASSVEPISTDTQYF
NA	TRBV9	TRBJ2-1	TRBD2	TGTGCCAGCAGCGTAGGGACTAGCGGCAATGAGCAGTTCTTC	CASSVGTSGNEQFF
NA	TRBV21-1	TRBJ2-7	NA	TGTGCCAGCCGTACCTACGAGCAGTACTTC	CASRTYEQYF
few	TRBV27	TRBJ2-1	NA	TGTGCCAGCAGTTCTACAGGGCCCATATACAATGAGCAGTTCTTC	CASSSTGPIYNEQFF
NA	TRBV9	TRBJ1-2	NA	TGTGCCAGCAGCGAACGGACAAGCTTCGACTATGGCTACACCTTC	CASSERTSFDYGYTF
NA	TRBV15	TRBJ2-7	TRBD1	TGTGCCACCAGCTCCGGACAGGTCTACGAGCAGTACTTC	CATSSGQVYEQYF
NA	TRBV2	TRBJ2-7	TRBD1	TGTGCCAGCAGCACCGGGACAGGGGAGTCCTACGAGCAGTACTTC	CASSTGTGESYEQYF
NA	TRBV9	TRBJ2-2	TRBD2	TGTGCCAGCAACGCGGGACTAGCGGGCGCCGGGGAGCTGTTTTTT	CASNAGLAGAGELFF
NA	TRBV6-1	TRBJ1-3	NA	TGTGCCAGCAGTGAACTCAGGTTTTCTGGAAACACCATATATTTT	CASSELRFSGNTIYF
NA	TRBV7-2	TRBJ2-7	NA	TGTGCCAGCAGCCCCGGGGCGGGACCTTCCTACGAGCAGTACTTC	CASSPGAGPSYEQYF